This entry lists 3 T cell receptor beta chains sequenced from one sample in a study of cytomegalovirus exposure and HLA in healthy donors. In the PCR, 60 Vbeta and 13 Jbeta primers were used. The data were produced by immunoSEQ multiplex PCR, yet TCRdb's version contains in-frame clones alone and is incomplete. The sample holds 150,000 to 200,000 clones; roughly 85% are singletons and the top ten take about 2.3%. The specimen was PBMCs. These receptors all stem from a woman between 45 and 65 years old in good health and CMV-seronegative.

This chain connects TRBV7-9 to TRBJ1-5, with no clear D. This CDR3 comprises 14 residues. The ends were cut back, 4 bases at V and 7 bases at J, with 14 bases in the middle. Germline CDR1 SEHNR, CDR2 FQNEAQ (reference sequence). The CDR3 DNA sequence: TGTGCCAGCAGCTACGGAGGCGTAGACCAGCCCCAGCATTTT. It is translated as CASSYGGVDQPQHF.

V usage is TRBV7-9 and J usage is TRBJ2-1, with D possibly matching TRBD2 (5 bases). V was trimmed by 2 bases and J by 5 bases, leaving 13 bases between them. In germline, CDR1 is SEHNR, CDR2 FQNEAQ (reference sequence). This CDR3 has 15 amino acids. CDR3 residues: CASSLRSGLNNEQFF. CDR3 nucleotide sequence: TGTGCCAGCAGCTTAAGGTCAGGACTCAACAATGAGCAGTTCTTC.

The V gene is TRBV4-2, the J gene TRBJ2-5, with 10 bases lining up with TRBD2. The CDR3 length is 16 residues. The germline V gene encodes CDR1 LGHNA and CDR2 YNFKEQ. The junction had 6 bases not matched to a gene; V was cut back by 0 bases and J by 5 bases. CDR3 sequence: CASSQDGLAGAETQYF. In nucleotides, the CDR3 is TGTGCCAGCAGCCAAGACGGGCTAGCGGGAGCGGAGACCCAGTACTTC.